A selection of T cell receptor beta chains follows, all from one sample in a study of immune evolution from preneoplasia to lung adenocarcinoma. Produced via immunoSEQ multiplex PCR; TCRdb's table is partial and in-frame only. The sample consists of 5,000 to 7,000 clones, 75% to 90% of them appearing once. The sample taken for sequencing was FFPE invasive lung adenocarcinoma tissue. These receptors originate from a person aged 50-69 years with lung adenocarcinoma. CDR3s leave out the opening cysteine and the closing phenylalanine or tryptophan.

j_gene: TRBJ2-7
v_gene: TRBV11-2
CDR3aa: ASRQLPHEQY

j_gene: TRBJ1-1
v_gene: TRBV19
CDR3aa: ASSGRAPRMTEAF

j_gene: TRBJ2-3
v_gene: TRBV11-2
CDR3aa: ASSLDRGAADTQY

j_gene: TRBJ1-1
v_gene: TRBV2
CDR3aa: ASSSDRENTEAF

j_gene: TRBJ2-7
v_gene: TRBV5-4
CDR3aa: ASSSRGGEQY

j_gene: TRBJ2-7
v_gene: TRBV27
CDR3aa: ASSRTGDYYEQY

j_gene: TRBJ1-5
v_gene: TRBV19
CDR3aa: ASSRTGTSGNQPQH

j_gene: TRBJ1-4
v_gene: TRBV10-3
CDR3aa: AIARGVGNEKLF

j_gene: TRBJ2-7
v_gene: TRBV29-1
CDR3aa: SVDDGSSYEQY

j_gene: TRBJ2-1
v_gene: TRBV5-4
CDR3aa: ASSTGLAGALLGEQF

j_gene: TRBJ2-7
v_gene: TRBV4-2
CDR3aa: ASSQESGMSSYEQY

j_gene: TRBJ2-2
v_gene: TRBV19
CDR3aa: ASSTTGTGYTGELF

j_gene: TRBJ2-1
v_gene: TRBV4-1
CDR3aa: ASSQDPSDGYNEQF

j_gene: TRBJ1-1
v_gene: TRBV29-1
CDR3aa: SVELGKAF

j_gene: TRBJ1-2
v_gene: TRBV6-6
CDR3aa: ASSYNQDRTHGYT